The following is a T cell receptor beta chain sequence with its context. TCRdb's copy holds only in-frame clones and misses some; the assay was immunoSEQ multiplex PCR. The sample holds about 75,000 clones, around 74% seen once. The data originate from a study of blood T cell repertoires in COVID-19. V dropped 6 bases and J dropped 4 bases, with 11 bases sitting between them. The CDR3 sequence is 13 residues long. This TCR derives from a woman aged 80 or older with active or convalescent COVID-19. The V and J genes are TRBV12-3 or TRBV12-4 and TRBJ2-3; the D gene is possibly TRBD1 (5 bases). Sequenced: peripheral blood. This chain's CDR3 is CASRIGAPDTQYF. The CDR3 DNA reads as TGTGCCAGCAGGATAGGGGCCCCAGATACGCAGTATTTT.